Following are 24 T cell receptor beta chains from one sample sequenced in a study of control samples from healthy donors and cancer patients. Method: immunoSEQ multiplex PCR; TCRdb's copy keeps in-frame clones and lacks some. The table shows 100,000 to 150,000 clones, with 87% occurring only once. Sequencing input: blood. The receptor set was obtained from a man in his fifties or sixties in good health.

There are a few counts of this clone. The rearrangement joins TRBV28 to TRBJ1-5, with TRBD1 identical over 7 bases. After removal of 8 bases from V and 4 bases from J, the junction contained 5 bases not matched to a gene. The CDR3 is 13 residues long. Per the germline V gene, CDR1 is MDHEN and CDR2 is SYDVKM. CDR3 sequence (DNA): TGTGCCAGCCCCGTACAGGGGAATCAGCCCCAGCATTTT. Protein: CASPVQGNQPQHF.

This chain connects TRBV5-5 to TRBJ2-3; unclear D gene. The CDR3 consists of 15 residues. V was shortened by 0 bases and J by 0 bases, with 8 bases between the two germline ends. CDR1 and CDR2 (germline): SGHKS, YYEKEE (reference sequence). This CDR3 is CASSLEQPSTDTQYF. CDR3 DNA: TGTGCCAGCAGCTTGGAACAGCCTAGCACAGATACGCAGTATTTT.

CDR3 sequence: CASSLVGGSSYNEQFF. The CDR3 DNA reads TGCGCCAGCAGCTTGGTAGGAGGGAGCTCCTACAATGAGCAGTTCTTC. The J gene is TRBJ2-1, the V gene TRBV5-1; a weak D match, TRBD2 (6 bases). From germline, CDR1 is SGHRS and CDR2 YFSETQ. The CDR3 extends over 16 amino acids. Trimming took 0 bases from V and 0 from J, leaving 10 bases between them.

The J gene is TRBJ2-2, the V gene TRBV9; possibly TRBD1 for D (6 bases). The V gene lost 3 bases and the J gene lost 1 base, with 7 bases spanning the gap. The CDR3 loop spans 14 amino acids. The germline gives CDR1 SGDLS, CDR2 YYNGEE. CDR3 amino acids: CASSGQVNTGELFF. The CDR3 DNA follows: TGTGCCAGCAGCGGACAGGTGAACACCGGGGAGCTGTTTTTT. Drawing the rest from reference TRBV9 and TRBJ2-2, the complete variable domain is DSGVTQTPKHLITATGQRVTLRCSPRSGDLSVYWYQQSLDQGLQFLIQYYNGEERAKGNILERFSAQQFPDLHSELNLSSLELGDSALYFCASSGQVNTGELFFGEGSRLTVL.

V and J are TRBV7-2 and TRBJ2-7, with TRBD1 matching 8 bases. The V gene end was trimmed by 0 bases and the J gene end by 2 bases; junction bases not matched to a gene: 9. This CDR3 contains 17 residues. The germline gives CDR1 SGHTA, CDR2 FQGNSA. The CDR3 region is CASSLAFSGTGPYEQYF. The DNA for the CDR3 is TGTGCCAGCAGCTTAGCGTTTTCTGGGACAGGCCCCTACGAGCAGTACTTC.

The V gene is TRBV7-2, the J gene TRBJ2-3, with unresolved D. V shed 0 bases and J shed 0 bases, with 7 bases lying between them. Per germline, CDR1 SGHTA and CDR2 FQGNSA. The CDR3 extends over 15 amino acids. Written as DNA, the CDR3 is TGTGCCAGCAGCTTAGCCCTTATTAGCACAGATACGCAGTATTTT. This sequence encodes CASSLALISTDTQYF.

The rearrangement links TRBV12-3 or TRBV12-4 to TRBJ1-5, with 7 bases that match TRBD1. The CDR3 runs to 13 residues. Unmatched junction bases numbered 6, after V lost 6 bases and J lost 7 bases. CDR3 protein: CASSLEGGQPQHF. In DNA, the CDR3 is TGTGCCAGCAGCTTGGAAGGGGGCCAGCCCCAGCATTTT.

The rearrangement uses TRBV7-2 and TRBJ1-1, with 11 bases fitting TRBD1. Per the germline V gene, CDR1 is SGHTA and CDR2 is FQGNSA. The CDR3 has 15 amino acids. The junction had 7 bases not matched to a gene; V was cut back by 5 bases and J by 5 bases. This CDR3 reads CASSARTGGFTEAFF. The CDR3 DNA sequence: TGTGCCAGCAGCGCCCGGACAGGGGGCTTTACTGAAGCTTTCTTT.

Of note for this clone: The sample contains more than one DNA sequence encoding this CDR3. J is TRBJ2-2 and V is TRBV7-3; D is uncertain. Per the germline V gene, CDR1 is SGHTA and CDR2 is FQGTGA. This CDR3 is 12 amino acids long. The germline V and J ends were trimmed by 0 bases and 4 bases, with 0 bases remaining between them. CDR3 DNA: TGTGCCAGCAGCTTAACCACCGGGGAGCTGTTTTTT. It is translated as CASSLTTGELFF.

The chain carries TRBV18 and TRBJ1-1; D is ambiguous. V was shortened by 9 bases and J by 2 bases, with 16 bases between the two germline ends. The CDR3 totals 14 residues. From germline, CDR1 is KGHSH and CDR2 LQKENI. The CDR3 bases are TGTGCCAGTTTTACAAAGGGATCCAACACTGAAGCTTTCTTT. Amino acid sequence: CASFTKGSNTEAFF.

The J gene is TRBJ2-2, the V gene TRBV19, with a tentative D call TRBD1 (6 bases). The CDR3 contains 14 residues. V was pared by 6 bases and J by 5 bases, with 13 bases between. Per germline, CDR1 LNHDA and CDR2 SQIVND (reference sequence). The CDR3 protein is CASRPWTVTGELFF. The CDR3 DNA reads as TGTGCCAGTAGACCATGGACAGTTACCGGGGAGCTGTTTTTT.

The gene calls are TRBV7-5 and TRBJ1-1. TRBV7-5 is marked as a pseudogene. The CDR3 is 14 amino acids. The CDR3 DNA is TGTGCCAGAAGCCCCCGAGAAAAGAACACTGAAGCTTTCTTT. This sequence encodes CARSPREKNTEAFF.

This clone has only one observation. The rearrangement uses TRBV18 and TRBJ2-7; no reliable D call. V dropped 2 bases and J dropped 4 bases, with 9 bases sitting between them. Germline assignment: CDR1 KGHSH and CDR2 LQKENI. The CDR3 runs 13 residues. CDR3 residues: CASSPGSLYEQYF. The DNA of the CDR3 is TGTGCCAGCTCACCAGGGTCCCTGTACGAGCAGTACTTC.

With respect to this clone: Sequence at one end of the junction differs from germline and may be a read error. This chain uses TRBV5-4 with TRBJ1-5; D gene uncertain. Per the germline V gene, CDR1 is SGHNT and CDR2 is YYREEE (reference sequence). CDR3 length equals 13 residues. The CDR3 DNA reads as TGTGCCAGCAGTTTGGGAATCAATCAGCCCCAGCATTTT. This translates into CASSLGINQPQHF.

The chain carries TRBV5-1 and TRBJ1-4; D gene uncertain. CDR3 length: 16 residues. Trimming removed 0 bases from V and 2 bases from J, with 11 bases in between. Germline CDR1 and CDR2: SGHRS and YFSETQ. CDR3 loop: CASSLVTGITNEKLFF. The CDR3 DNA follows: TGCGCCAGCAGCTTGGTCACCGGAATTACTAATGAAAAACTGTTTTTT.

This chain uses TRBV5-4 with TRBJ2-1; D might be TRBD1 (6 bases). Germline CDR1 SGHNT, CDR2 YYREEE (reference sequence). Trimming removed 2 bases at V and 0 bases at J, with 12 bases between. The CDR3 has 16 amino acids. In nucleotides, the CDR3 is TGTGCCAGCAGCTTAGGGACACCCAGCTCCTACAATGAGCAGTTCTTC. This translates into CASSLGTPSSYNEQFF.

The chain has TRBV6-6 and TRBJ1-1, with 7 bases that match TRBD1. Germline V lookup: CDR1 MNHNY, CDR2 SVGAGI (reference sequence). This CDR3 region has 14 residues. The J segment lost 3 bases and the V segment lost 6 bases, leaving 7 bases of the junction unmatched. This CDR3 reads CASRQGDGDTEAFF. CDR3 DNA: TGTGCCAGCAGGCAGGGGGATGGGGACACTGAAGCTTTCTTT.

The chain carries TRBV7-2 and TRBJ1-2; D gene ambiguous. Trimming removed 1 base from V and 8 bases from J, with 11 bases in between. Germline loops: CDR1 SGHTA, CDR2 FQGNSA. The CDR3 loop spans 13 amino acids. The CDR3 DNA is TGTGCCAGCAGCTTAGAAAGGGTTGGGGGCTACACCTTC. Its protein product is CASSLERVGGYTF.

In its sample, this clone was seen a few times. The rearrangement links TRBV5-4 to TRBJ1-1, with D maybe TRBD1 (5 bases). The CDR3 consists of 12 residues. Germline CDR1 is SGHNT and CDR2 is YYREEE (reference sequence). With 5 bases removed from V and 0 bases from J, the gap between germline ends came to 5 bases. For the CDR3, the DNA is TGTGCCAGCAGGGACATGAACACTGAAGCTTTCTTT. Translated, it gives CASRDMNTEAFF.

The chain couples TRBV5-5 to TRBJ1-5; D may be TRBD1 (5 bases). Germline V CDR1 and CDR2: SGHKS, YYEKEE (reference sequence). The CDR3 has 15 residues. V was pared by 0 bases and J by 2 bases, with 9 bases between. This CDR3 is CASSLVQGGNQPQHF. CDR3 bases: TGTGCCAGCAGCTTGGTGCAGGGAGGCAATCAGCCCCAGCATTTT.

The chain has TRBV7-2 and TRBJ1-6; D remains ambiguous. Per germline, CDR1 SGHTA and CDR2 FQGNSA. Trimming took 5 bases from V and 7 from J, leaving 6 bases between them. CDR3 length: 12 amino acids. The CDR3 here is CASSPPNSPLHF. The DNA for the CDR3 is TGTGCCAGCAGCCCCCCCAATTCACCCCTCCACTTT.

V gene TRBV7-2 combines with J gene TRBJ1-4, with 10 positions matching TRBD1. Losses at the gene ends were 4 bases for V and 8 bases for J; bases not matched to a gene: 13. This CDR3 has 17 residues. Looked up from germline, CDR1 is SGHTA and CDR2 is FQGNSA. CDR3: CASSSQPPRTGGEKLFF. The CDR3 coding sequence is TGTGCCAGCAGCTCCCAGCCCCCTAGGACAGGGGGGGAAAAACTGTTTTTT.

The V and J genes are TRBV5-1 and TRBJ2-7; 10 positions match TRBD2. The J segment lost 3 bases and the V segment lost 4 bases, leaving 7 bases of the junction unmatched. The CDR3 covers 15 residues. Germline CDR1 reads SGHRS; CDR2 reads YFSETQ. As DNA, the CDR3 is TGCGCCAGCAGCCAGTATCGGACTAGCGGCTACGAGCAGTACTTC. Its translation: CASSQYRTSGYEQYF.

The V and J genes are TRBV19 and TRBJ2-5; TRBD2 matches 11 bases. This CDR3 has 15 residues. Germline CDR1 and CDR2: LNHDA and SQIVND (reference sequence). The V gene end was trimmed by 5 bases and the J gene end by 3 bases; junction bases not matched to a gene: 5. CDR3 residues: CASSSSSGGKETQYF. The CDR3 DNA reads TGTGCCAGTAGTTCGTCTAGCGGGGGGAAAGAGACCCAGTACTTC.